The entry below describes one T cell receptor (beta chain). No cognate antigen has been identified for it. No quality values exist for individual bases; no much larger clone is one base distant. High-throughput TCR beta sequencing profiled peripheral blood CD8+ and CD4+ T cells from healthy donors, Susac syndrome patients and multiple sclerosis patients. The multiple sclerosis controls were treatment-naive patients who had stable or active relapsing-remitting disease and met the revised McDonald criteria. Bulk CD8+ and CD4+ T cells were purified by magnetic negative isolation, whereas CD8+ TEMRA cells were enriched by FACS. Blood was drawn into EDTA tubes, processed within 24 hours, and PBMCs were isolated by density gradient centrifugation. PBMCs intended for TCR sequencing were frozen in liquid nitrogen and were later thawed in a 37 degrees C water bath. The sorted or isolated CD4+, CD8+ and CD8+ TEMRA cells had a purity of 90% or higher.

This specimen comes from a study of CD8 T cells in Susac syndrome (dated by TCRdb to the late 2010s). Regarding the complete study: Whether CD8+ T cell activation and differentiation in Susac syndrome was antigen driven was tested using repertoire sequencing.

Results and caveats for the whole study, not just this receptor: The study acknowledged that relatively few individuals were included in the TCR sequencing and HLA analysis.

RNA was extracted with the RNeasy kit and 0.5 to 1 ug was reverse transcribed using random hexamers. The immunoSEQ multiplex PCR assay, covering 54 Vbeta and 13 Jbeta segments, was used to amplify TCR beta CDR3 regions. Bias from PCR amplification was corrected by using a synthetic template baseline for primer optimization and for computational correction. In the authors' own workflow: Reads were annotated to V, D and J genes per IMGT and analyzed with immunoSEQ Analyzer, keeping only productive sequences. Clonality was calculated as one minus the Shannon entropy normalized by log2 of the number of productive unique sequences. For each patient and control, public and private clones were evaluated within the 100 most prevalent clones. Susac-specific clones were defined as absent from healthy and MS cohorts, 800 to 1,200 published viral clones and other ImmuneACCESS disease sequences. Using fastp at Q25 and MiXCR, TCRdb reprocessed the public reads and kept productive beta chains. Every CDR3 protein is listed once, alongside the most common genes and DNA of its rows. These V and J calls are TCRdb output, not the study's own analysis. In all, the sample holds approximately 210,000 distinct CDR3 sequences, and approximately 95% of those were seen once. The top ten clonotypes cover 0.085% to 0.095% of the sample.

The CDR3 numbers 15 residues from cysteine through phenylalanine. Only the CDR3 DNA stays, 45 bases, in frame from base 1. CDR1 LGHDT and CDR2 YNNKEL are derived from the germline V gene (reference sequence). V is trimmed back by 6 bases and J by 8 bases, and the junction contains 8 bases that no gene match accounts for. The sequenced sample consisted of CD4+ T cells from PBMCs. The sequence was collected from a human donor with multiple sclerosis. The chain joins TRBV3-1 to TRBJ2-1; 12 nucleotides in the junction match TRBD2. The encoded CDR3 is CASSPSGRAFYEQFF. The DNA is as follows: TGTGCCAGCAGTCCTAGCGGGAGGGCTTTCTATGAGCAGTTCTTC.